This T cell receptor (beta chain) stems from a study of spatial heterogeneity in lung cancer. Study-wide background: Mean representation of each unique TCR and UMI combination in the raw reads exceeded eight occurrences.

V was shortened by 3 bases and J by 10 bases, with 14 bases between the two germline ends. The CDR3 has 13 residues. Looked up from germline, CDR1 is MGHRA and CDR2 is YSYEKL. This clonotype is medium-sized in the sample. Antigen specificity is unknown. One entry per CDR3 protein results from TCRdb running MiXCR on the 5' RACE reads. In the table there are over 8,500 distinct CDR3 sequences, around 15% of which are singletons. Time point: sample taken at primary tumor resection. The donors, 72 patients with untreated early-stage non-small cell lung cancer, provided the samples. From tumor, nontumor lung or frozen PBMC, whole RNA was taken unsorted for sequencing. Study-wide results and caveats: The number of expanded tumor alpha and beta chains correlated with mutation number. Ubiquitous and regional nonsynonymous mutations were tracked by counts of ubiquitous and regional expanded TCRs, respectively.

This receptor was obtained from a male donor with early-stage non-small cell lung cancer. The rearrangement links TRBV4-1 to TRBJ2-3; D may be TRBD2 (6 bases). The material sequenced was lung tumor tissue, taken at surgery. The CDR3 is CASSHPGLRAQYF. As DNA, the CDR3 is TGCGCCAGCAGCCATCCGGGACTGAGGGCGCAGTATTTT.